This T cell receptor beta chain emerged from a study of T-cell reconstitution after alpha-beta-depleted transplantation in children. Study-level findings and limits: Expanded graft clones, several hundred of them, were reportedly the source of alpha-beta T cells about two months after transplant. One year after transplant, T-cell counts and diversity came mostly from newly produced T cells.

A word on this clonotype: Its specificity is unknown.

Using unique molecular identifiers, the investigators prepared the TCRbeta library. MiXCR, applied by TCRdb to the PCR reads, yields one record per CDR3 protein. This table has approximately 210,000 distinct CDR3 sequences, approximately 15% appearing once. Per the germline V gene, CDR1 is SEHNR and CDR2 is FQNEAQ (reference sequence). V lost 6 bases, J lost 5 bases, and 4 bases stayed unmatched. This CDR3 has 14 residues. Sample: PBMCs, mostly from graft donor cells, taken 360 days after TCRalphabeta/CD19-depleted stem cell transplant. The chain has TRBV7-9 and TRBJ2-1; 10 positions agree with TRBD1. This clonotype was sampled from a male patient aged 2-15 years who had a stem cell transplant for acute lymphoblastic leukemia, so the T cells may come from the graft donor. CDR3 amino acids: CASRGQGLDNEQFF. In DNA, the CDR3 is TGTGCCAGCAGGGGACAGGGGTTAGACAATGAGCAGTTCTTC.